The clone carrying this TCR beta chain was seen a single time. Its antigen is unknown. This sample was taken from a study of a mutant IDH1 vaccine in newly diagnosed glioma. The repertoire was sequenced with immunoSEQ multiplex PCR; TCRdb's copy has only in-frame clones and lacks some. This table holds 20,000 to 30,000 clones, about 80% found once. The time point: week 11, during vaccination. Vaccine doses each comprised 300 ug of mutant IDH1 20-mer peptide, with topical imiquimod. Those who donated had recent WHO grade 3 or 4 IDH1-mutant, ATRX-lost astrocytomas. V was clipped by 6 bases and J by 4 bases; unmatched bases: 14. The germline gives CDR1 SNHLY, CDR2 FYNNEI. The CDR3 has 18 residues.

The receptor was derived from a man aged 40-50 years with glioma. V gene TRBV2 combines with J gene TRBJ2-3; 12 bases align to TRBD2. The material was PBMCs, obtained from a glioma patient whose treatment included an IDH1 peptide vaccine. The CDR3 nucleotides are TGTGCCAGCAGCCCAGGACAGACTAGCGGGGGACGCTCAGATACGCAGTATTTT. It yields the protein CASSPGQTSGGRSDTQYF.